The source of this T cell receptor (beta chain) is a study of T cell repertoires in cytomegalovirus infection. In the study overall: An indication of both CMV infection and matching HLA type came from public TCR beta signatures.

V was shortened by 3 bases and J by 5 bases, with 13 bases between the two germline ends. CDR3 length: 14 residues. Overall study results and limits: What dominated the ex vivo response were HLA-C-restricted CMV-specific TCR beta clonotypes. Carriage of CMV together with the relevant HLA was identifiable through cumulative public TCR beta family frequency.

TCRdb redid the calling of the reads with MiXCR, one entry per CDR3 protein. The sample yields fewer than 550,000 distinct CDR3 sequences, approximately 33% seen once. With respect to this clonotype: The target antigen is unknown.

The clonotype comes from a human donor in good health (CMV status not recorded). Some clones in this sample may be carry-over from other donors' samples. The chain links TRBV12-3 or TRBV12-4 to TRBJ1-1, with D unresolved. The sequenced sample was PBMCs. The CDR3 DNA is TGTGCCAGCAGTTTTTCACTTTTGGCGACTGAAGCTTTCTTT. Protein sequence: CASSFSLLATEAFF.